A few counts support the clone carrying this T cell receptor beta chain. The antigen remains undetermined. Noted treatment: roughly nine-day PBMC culture with coronavirus spike peptide pools or control peptides (ViraFEST assay). ViraFEST relied on peptide pools to expand antigen-specific T cells; the TCRs were sequenced afterward. PBMC cultures, at a few million cells per well, received approximately 9.1 IU/ml IL-2 and about 11 ug/ml peptide pools. The authors isolated CD4+ T cells by negative selection after roughly eleven days of culture. The sample is drawn from a study of vaccination and CD4 T cells after COVID-19. At the Johns Hopkins FTIC core, DNA taken from cultured CD4+ T cells was sequenced by way of the Oncomine TCR Beta short-read assay. Extraction of genomic DNA was performed on cultured CD4+ T cells. Using its own MiXCR run on the PCR reads, TCRdb lists one record per CDR3 protein. There are 11,000 or so distinct CDR3 sequences in the sample; approximately 20% occur only once, and approximately 13% lies in the top ten.

The CDR3 spans 13 residues. J was trimmed by 5 bases and V by 3 bases; bases with no gene match: 3. The TCR sequence derives from a human donor who had recovered from COVID-19. The sample here was CD4+ T cells from blood, cultured in vitro, taken after SARS-CoV-2 vaccination. The chain carries TRBV12-3 or TRBV12-4 and TRBJ1-2; 7 bases agree with TRBD1. CDR3: CASSFETGYGYTF. The DNA of the CDR3 is TGTGCCAGCAGTTTCGAGACAGGGTATGGCTACACCTTC.